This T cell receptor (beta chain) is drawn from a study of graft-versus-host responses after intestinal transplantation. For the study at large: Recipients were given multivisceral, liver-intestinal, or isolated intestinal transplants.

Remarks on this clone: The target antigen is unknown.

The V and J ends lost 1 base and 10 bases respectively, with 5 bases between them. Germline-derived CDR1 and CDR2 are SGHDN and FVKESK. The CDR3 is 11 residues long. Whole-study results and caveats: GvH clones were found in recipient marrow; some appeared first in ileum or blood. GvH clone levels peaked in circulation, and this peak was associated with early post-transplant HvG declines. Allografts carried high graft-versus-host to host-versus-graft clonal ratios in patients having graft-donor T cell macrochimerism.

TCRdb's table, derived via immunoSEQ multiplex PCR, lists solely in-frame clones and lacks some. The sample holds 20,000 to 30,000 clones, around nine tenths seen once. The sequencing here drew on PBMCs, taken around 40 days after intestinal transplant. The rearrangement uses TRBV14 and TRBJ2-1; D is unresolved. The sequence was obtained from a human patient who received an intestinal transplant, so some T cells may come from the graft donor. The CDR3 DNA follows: TGTGCCAGCAGCCAAGCGAGAGAGCAGTTCTTC. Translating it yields CASSQAREQFF.